This passage covers 10 T cell receptor beta chains from one sample sequenced in a study of tumor-infiltrating lymphocytes in oesophageal squamous cell carcinoma. Each CDR3 protein is one row after TCRdb ran MiXCR on the PCR reads. Of about 20,000 distinct CDR3 sequences detected, 42% appear once; the ten largest clones hold 18%. Sequenced: normal esophageal tissue next to the tumor. These receptors originate from a female donor with esophageal squamous cell carcinoma.

The chain carries TRBV7-9 and TRBJ2-3, with TRBD2 matching over 14 bases. The J call may not be correct, given that the DNA end is closer to TRBJ2-7. CDR3 length: 16 amino acids. Per germline, CDR1 SEHNR and CDR2 FQNEAQ (reference sequence). This CDR3 reads CASSDYGTSGSHEQYF. The CDR3 DNA reads TGTGCCAGCAGCGATTACGGGACTAGCGGGAGCCACGAGCAGTACTTC.

On this clonotype: Lacking the conserved final phenylalanine or tryptophan, this CDR3 likely reflects a read error. The limits of the CDR3 on the DNA are not certain, so only TCRdb's listed CDR3 is given. The V gene is TRBV10-3, the J gene TRBJ2-3; TRBD2 reflects the table's D call only, with no check against the DNA. Germline CDR1 and CDR2: ENHRY and SYGVKD. The CDR3 region is 15 residues in length, termini included. CDR3 loop: CAISARLQETQYFGP.

V gene TRBV7-2 combines with J gene TRBJ2-7; D is ambiguous. The closer fit of TRBJ2-1 to the DNA end suggests the J call may be wrong. The CDR3 sequence is 12 residues long. CDR1 is SGHTA and CDR2 is FQGNSA in the germline V gene. The CDR3 DNA reads as TGTGCCAGCAGCTTACTCGGGCCCCAGCAGTTCTTC. Translated, it gives CASSLLGPQQFF.

CDR3 in DNA: TGTGCCACCGGGGAAGACAGAGATGACAATGAGCAGTTCTTC. Encoded protein: CATGEDRDDNEQFF. The chain joins TRBV10-3 to TRBJ2-1; D is perhaps TRBD1 or TRBD2 (5 bases each). Trimming stripped 10 bases from V and 5 bases from J, with 18 bases between. CDR1 and CDR2 from the germline V gene are ENHRY and SYGVKD. The CDR3 spans 14 residues.

V usage is TRBV6-1 and J usage is TRBJ2-4, with 7 bases matching TRBD1. The better agreement between TRBJ1-2 and the DNA end casts doubt on the J call. CDR3 size: 15 residues. Germline-derived CDR1 and CDR2 are MNHNS and SASEGT. CDR3 bases: TGTGCCAGCAGTCCACTGACAGGGACCAACTATGGCTACACCTTC. This gives the protein CASSPLTGTNYGYTF.

This rearrangement joins TRBV10-3 to TRBJ2-7, with D perhaps TRBD1 (5 bases). The J call may be faulty, since TRBJ1-2 better matches the DNA end. The V gene's germline CDR1 is ENHRY and CDR2 SYGVKD. The CDR3 length is 16 residues. CDR3 DNA sequence: TGTGCCTGCCGGGATACTGACAGCCCAACTAACTATGGCTACACCTTC. Translating gives CACRDTDSPTNYGYTF.

With regard to this clonotype: At one end, the junction sequence differs from germline, possibly due to a read error. The chain joins TRBV7-6 to TRBJ2-7; D possibly matches TRBD1 or TRBD2 (5 bases each). Germline V lookup: CDR1 SGHVS, CDR2 FNYEAQ. This CDR3 comprises 14 residues. The CDR3 nucleotides are TGTGCCAGCAGCCCCCGGGGCCATAATTCACCCCTCCACTTC. As protein: CASSPRGHNSPLHF.

This clonotype was seen just once. V is TRBV11-2 and J is TRBJ2-2, with 8 bases identical to TRBD2. Germline CDR1 and CDR2: SGHAT and FQNNGV. The CDR3 covers 16 residues. With V trimmed by 2 bases and J by 3 bases, 5 bases remained unmatched. The CDR3 bases are TGTGCCAGCAGCTTAAGGAGCGGGGGTTACACCGGGGAGCTGTTTTTT. Its protein product is CASSLRSGGYTGELFF.

The CDR3 reads CASSSGQGGNTIYF. CDR3 bases: TGTGCCAGCAGCTCAGGACAGGGTGGAAACACCATATATTTT. The chain links TRBV7-9 to TRBJ1-3; 8 bases fit TRBD1. Unmatched junction bases numbered 2, after V lost 4 bases and J lost 3 bases. Germline CDR1 and CDR2: SEHNR and FQNEAQ (reference sequence). The CDR3 has 14 amino acids.

Worth noting for this clonotype: The junction departs from germline at one end; a sequencing error may be responsible. This sequence joins TRBV6-1 and TRBJ1-1; 10 bases agree with TRBD1. This CDR3 has 13 residues. CDR1 and CDR2 from the germline V gene are MNHNS and SASEGT. The CDR3 bases are TGTGCCAGCAGTGACGGGACAGGGGCTCTGGTCGTCTTT. Translation: CASSDGTGALVVF.